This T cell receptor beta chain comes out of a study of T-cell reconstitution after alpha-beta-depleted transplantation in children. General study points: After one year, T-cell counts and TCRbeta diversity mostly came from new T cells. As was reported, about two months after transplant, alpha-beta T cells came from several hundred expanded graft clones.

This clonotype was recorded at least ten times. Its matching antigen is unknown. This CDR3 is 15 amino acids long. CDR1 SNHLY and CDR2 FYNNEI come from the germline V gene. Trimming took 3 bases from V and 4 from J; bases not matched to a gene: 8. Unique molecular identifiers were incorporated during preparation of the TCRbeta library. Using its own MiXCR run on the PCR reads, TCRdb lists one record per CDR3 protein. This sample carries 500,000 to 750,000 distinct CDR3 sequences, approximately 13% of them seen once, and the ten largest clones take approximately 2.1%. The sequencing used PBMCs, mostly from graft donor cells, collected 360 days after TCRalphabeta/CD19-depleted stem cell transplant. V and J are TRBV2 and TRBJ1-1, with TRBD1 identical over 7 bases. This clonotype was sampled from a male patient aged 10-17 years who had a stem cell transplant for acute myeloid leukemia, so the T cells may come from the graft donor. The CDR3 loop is CASSETGLVTTEAFF. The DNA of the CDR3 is TGTGCCAGCAGTGAGACAGGGCTTGTTACCACTGAAGCTTTCTTT.